The 24 T cell receptor beta chains presented below share a single source sample, sequenced in a study of T-cell memory formation after mild COVID-19. Each CDR3 protein gets one entry after TCRdb re-called the 5' RACE reads with MiXCR. The sample shows roughly 600,000 distinct CDR3 sequences, under 20% of them seen only once. The source material was PBMCs or a T cell subset sorted from them (not recorded which). Receptors originate from an adult woman who had mild COVID-19 (a few samples of this study predate the infection). Cell type and time point are not known.

This chain links TRBV5-1 with TRBJ1-2; D perhaps matches TRBD1 (5 bases). V lost 3 bases and J 6 bases, leaving 9 bases between the germline ends. CDR1 SGHRS and CDR2 YFSETQ come from the germline V gene. The CDR3 contains 12 residues. CDR3 coding DNA: TGCGCCAGCAGCTCATCGGGGCATGGCTACACCTTC. Protein product: CASSSSGHGYTF.

On this clonotype itself: This may be a read error, as it is one base from a much larger clone. Written as DNA, the CDR3 is TGTGCCAGCAGCAACATGAACACTGAAGCTTTCTTT. It encodes CASSNMNTEAFF. The chain links TRBV9 to TRBJ1-1; D is undetermined. Trimming pared 4 bases from V and 0 bases from J, leaving 4 bases between. Germline values: CDR1 SGDLS, CDR2 YYNGEE. The CDR3 loop spans 12 amino acids.

This clonotype came up many times. The chain uses TRBV7-9 and TRBJ2-2; 11 bases line up with TRBD2. Germline CDR1 reads SEHNR; CDR2 reads FQNEAQ (reference sequence). The CDR3 contains 17 residues. The V and J ends lost 5 bases and 0 bases, in that order; junction bases with no gene match: 5. CDR3 DNA: TGTGCCAGCAGCACCCGACTAGCGGGGACGAACACCGGGGAGCTGTTTTTT. It specifies CASSTRLAGTNTGELFF.

Many counts were recorded for this clonotype. This chain joins TRBV29-1 and TRBJ2-7; 7 positions match TRBD1. The V and J ends lost 7 bases and 0 bases, in that order; junction bases with no gene match: 6. Germline values: CDR1 SQVTM, CDR2 ANQGSEA. The CDR3 is 13 amino acids. The CDR3: CSAGQASSYEQYF. The CDR3 DNA reads TGCAGCGCTGGACAGGCAAGCTCCTACGAGCAGTACTTC.

The chain is built from TRBV6-2 or TRBV6-3 and TRBJ1-2; 7 nucleotides agree with TRBD1. Germline V gene data show CDR1 as MNHEY and CDR2 as SVGEGT. Losses at the gene ends were 8 bases for V and 4 bases for J; bases not matched to a gene: 10. The CDR3 contains 14 residues. CDR3 sequence (DNA): TGTGCCAGCTGGGGACTCCGACAGGGCTATGGCTACACCTTC. Its protein is CASWGLRQGYGYTF.

The CDR3 reads CASSEGSPLHGYTF. CDR3 coding DNA: TGTGCCAGCAGTGAGGGGTCCCCTCTCCATGGCTACACCTTC. This chain uses TRBV7-9 with TRBJ1-2, with a possible D match to TRBD1 (5 bases). Germline V CDR1 and CDR2: SEHNR, FQNEAQ (reference sequence). This CDR3 is 14 amino acids long. V shed 6 bases and J shed 6 bases, with 17 bases lying between them.

The sample holds a few counts of this clonotype. The V call is TRBV6-2 or TRBV6-3, the J call TRBJ1-4, with D unresolved. Germline V gives CDR1 MNHEY, CDR2 SVGEGT. CDR3 length equals 14 residues. V was shortened by 2 bases and J by 4 bases, with 8 bases between the two germline ends. The CDR3 nucleotides read TGTGCCAGCAGTTACGGGAGTTATAATGAAAAACTGTTTTTT. It is translated as CASSYGSYNEKLFF.

The genes are TRBV28 and TRBJ2-5; D uncertain. Germline lookup yields CDR1 MDHEN and CDR2 SYDVKM. Trimming left V 7 bases short and J 4 bases short, with 13 bases between. The CDR3 covers 13 residues. The CDR3 DNA reads as TGTGCCAGCAACACGGACGGCCGAGAGACCCAGTACTTC. Its protein is CASNTDGRETQYF.

This clonotype has just a few counts. The CDR3 spells CASSYSRKGETIQETQYF. CDR3 sequence (DNA): TGTGCCAGCAGTTACTCGAGAAAGGGGGAGACCATCCAAGAGACCCAGTACTTC. The chain employs TRBV6-2 or TRBV6-3 and TRBJ2-5, with a possible D match to TRBD1 (6 bases). Germline CDR1 reads MNHEY; CDR2 reads SVGEGT. This CDR3 contains 18 residues. V was clipped by 0 bases and J by 1 base, with 18 bases between them.

J is TRBJ1-6 and V is TRBV7-2; TRBD1 is a possible D gene (5 bases). V shed 3 bases and J shed 10 bases, with 19 bases lying between them. The CDR3 loop spans 16 amino acids. Germline V gene data show CDR1 as SGHTA and CDR2 as FQGNSA. CDR3 DNA sequence: TGTGCCAGCAGCTTTTACGGGGGGAGGGTCAGGTCACCCCTCCACTTT. Amino acid sequence: CASSFYGGRVRSPLHF.

This rearrangement joins TRBV4-3 to TRBJ2-2; TRBD2 matches at 8 bases. After removal of 1 base from V and 3 bases from J, the junction contained 4 bases not matched to a gene. CDR1 is LGHNA and CDR2 is YSLEER in the germline V gene. The CDR3 sequence is 16 residues long. The CDR3: CASSQVGLADTGELFF. The DNA of the CDR3 is TGCGCCAGCAGCCAAGTTGGACTAGCTGACACCGGGGAGCTGTTTTTT.

This clonotype was found a few times. The chain links TRBV6-5 to TRBJ2-1; 9 bases match TRBD2. The V and J ends lost 2 bases and 4 bases, in that order; junction bases with no gene match: 3. Germline V gene lookup returns CDR1 MNHEY and CDR2 SVGAGI. The CDR3 is 15 amino acids. The CDR3 DNA reads as TGTGCCAGCAGTTACAGCGGGGGGAAGTACAATGAGCAGTTCTTC. This codes for CASSYSGGKYNEQFF.

This chain uses TRBV12-3 or TRBV12-4 with TRBJ1-1; D is undetermined. This CDR3 has 15 amino acids. Trimming pared 2 bases from V and 4 bases from J, leaving 14 bases between. The CDR3 coding sequence is TGTGCCAGCAGTTTAATCTCCGCCAGGTCCACTGAAGCTTTCTTT. Translation: CASSLISARSTEAFF.

The chain is built from TRBV25-1 and TRBJ2-2; 7 positions match TRBD1. The germline V gene has CDR1 MGHDK and CDR2 SYGVNS. This CDR3 contains 14 residues. V shed 6 bases and J 0 bases; nucleotides not matched to a gene: 1. The CDR3 DNA follows: TGTGCCAGCAGGGGACAGCCGAACACCGGGGAGCTGTTTTTT. This sequence encodes CASRGQPNTGELFF.

The rearrangement joins TRBV27 to TRBJ2-7, with a tentative D call TRBD1 (6 bases). With 6 bases removed from V and 3 bases from J, the gap between germline ends came to 15 bases. Germline CDR1 is MNHEY and CDR2 is SMNVEV (reference sequence). The CDR3 consists of 14 residues. The CDR3 sequence is CASSPGQRFYEQYF. DNA for the CDR3: TGTGCCAGCAGCCCAGGACAGAGATTCTACGAGCAGTACTTC.

The rearrangement uses TRBV7-9 and TRBJ2-5; 8 bases are a match to TRBD2. J was trimmed by 5 bases and V by 2 bases; bases with no gene match: 4. The CDR3 spans 14 residues. Germline V gives CDR1 SEHNR, CDR2 FQNEAQ (reference sequence). CDR3 sequence: CASSLLPSGETQYF. CDR3 sequence (DNA): TGTGCCAGCAGCTTATTACCTAGCGGGGAGACCCAGTACTTC.

This clonotype has just a few counts. This rearrangement joins TRBV5-5 to TRBJ1-2, with 8 bases fitting TRBD1. The CDR3 is made up of 13 amino acids. The V segment lost 4 bases and the J segment 9 bases; nucleotides outside the gene matches: 8. Germline CDR1 reads SGHKS; CDR2 reads YYEKEE (reference sequence). CDR3 region: CASSRTTGASYTF. CDR3 nucleotides: TGTGCCAGCAGCCGTACGACAGGGGCTAGCTACACCTTC. The variable domain in full, with the rest retrieved from reference TRBV5-5 and TRBJ1-2, is DAGVTQSPTHLIKTRGQQVTLRCSPISGHKSVSWYQQVLGQGPQFIFQYYEKEERGRGNFPDRFSARQFPNYSSELNVNALLLGDSALYLCASSRTTGASYTFGSGTRLTVV.

V and J are TRBV7-9 and TRBJ2-7; D uncertain. Trimming stripped 4 bases from V and 4 bases from J, with 11 bases between. Germline V gene lookup returns CDR1 SEHNR and CDR2 FQNEAQ (reference sequence). The CDR3 is made up of 13 amino acids. CDR3 region: CASSSPLGYEQYF. The CDR3 DNA reads as TGTGCCAGCAGCTCTCCCCTGGGATACGAGCAGTACTTC.

This clonotype was detected a few times. V gene TRBV4-3 combines with J gene TRBJ2-7; TRBD1 agrees at 8 bases. After removal of 0 bases from V and 5 bases from J, the junction contained 9 bases not matched to a gene. The CDR3 has 16 residues. The germline CDR1 and CDR2 sequences are LGHNA and YSLEER. The CDR3 region has the DNA TGCGCCAGCAGCCAAGATTGGGACAGGACGCCTGACGAGCAGTACTTC. Protein product: CASSQDWDRTPDEQYF.

The V and J genes are TRBV20-1 and TRBJ2-7, with D tentatively TRBD1 (5 bases). Germline V gene sequence: CDR1 DFQATT, CDR2 SNEGSKA (reference sequence). The V and J ends lost 6 bases and 2 bases respectively, with 11 bases between them. CDR3 length equals 12 residues. In DNA form, the CDR3 reads TGCAGTGCGGAGACAGAAACCTACGAGCAGTACTTC. Its protein product is CSAETETYEQYF.

This clonotype was found a few times. The rearrangement links TRBV30 to TRBJ2-5, with D possibly being TRBD2 (7 bases). Per the germline V gene, CDR1 is GTSNPN and CDR2 is SVGIG (reference sequence). This CDR3 has 12 residues. Between the trimmed V and J ends, which lost 5 bases and 5 bases, there was a span of 12 bases. In DNA form, the CDR3 reads TGTGCCTGGGGTTGGGGGGGCGAGACCCAGTACTTC. Residues: CAWGWGGETQYF.

The chain carries TRBV5-1 and TRBJ2-3; 7 bases line up with TRBD1. This CDR3 comprises 15 residues. CDR1 is SGHRS, CDR2 YFSETQ, per germline. V lost 1 base, J lost 3 bases, and 5 bases stayed unmatched. DNA of the CDR3: TGCGCCAGCAGCTTGAGGGGGCAGGGGACAGATACGCAGTATTTT. Protein sequence: CASSLRGQGTDTQYF.

Only a few counts were recorded for this clonotype. This chain connects TRBV2 to TRBJ2-3; tentatively, D is TRBD1 (7 bases). The CDR3 consists of 16 residues. V shed 6 bases and J shed 5 bases, with 21 bases lying between them. Per germline, CDR1 SNHLY and CDR2 FYNNEI. In nucleotides, the CDR3 is TGTGCCAGCAGCACCACCAACAGGGGAGGAAAAGATACGCAGTATTTT. Translated, it gives CASSTTNRGGKDTQYF. The full variable domain, its missing parts supplied by reference TRBV2 and TRBJ2-3, is EPEVTQTPSHQVTQMGQEVILRCVPISNHLYFYWYRQILGQKVEFLVSFYNNEISEKSEIFDDQFSVERPDGSNFTLKIRSTKLEDSAMYFCASSTTNRGGKDTQYFGPGTRLTVL.

The chain joins TRBV14 to TRBJ2-7; D call uncertain. CDR3 length: 15 residues. Germline assignment: CDR1 SGHDN and CDR2 FVKESK. Trimming removed 2 bases at V and 0 bases at J, with 11 bases between. CDR3 amino acids: CASSQFGSLSYEQYF. CDR3 nucleotides: TGTGCCAGCAGCCAATTCGGCAGCCTCTCCTACGAGCAGTACTTC.